The present T cell receptor beta chain was sequenced within a study of T cell responses to AZD1222 COVID-19 vaccine. This clone was counted once. Antigen: not known. Sequencing used immunoSEQ multiplex PCR; TCRdb keeps in-frame clones, though not all of them. Among about 120,000 clones, more than 70% were seen once, and the ten largest hold around 3.8%. Germline CDR1 LNHDA, CDR2 SQIVND (reference sequence). This CDR3 has 12 amino acids. V lost 11 bases to trimming and J lost 1 base, with 9 bases between them. Whole-study findings and limits: Of spike-specific TCRs, nearly half reportedly target regions left unmutated in variants.

The sequence was obtained from an adult who received the AZD1222 COVID-19 vaccine. Sequencing used peripheral blood, obtained 28 days after the second AZD1222 dose. The chain links TRBV19 to TRBJ1-5; possibly TRBD1 for D (5 bases). The CDR3 sequence is CAGGGSNQPQHF. The CDR3 nucleotides read TGTGCCGGTGGGGGGAGCAATCAGCCCCAGCATTTT. The full variable domain, with the rest looked up from reference TRBV19 and TRBJ1-5, is DGGITQSPKYLFRKEGQNVTLSCEQNLNHDAMYWYRQDPGQGLRLIYYSQIVNDFQKGDIAEGYSVSREKKESFPLTVTSAQKNPTAFYLCAGGGSNQPQHFGDGTRLSIL.